In its sample, the clone carrying this TCR beta chain was seen a few times. These data come from a study of T-cell memory formation after mild COVID-19. The CDR3 has 13 amino acids. Trimming cost V 2 bases and J 5 bases, with 8 bases left between them. CDR1 is MNHEY, CDR2 SVGAGI, per germline. Each CDR3 protein gets one entry after TCRdb re-called the 5' RACE reads with MiXCR. The sample holds 350,000 to 450,000 distinct CDR3 sequences, 25% to 30% seen once. The source is an adult woman who had mild COVID-19 (a few samples of this study predate the infection). Cell type and time point are not known. Sequencing was carried out using PBMCs or a T cell subset sorted from them (not recorded which). The rearrangement uses TRBV6-5 and TRBJ2-3; D not certain. The CDR3: CASSYDLRDTQYF. Here the CDR3 DNA reads TGTGCCAGCAGTTACGATTTAAGAGATACGCAGTATTTT.